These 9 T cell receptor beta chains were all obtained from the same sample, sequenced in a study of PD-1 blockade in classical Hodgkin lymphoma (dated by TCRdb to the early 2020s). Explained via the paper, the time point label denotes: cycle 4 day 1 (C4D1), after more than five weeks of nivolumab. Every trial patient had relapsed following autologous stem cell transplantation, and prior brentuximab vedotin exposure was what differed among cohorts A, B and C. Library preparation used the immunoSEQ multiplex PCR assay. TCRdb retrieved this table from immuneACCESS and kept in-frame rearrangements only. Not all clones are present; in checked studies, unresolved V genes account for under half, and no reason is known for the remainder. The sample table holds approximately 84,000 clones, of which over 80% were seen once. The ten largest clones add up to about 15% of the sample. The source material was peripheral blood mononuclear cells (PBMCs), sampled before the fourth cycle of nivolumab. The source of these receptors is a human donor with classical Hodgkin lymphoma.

The CDR3 here is CAISAGTSGDTQYF. The CDR3 region has the DNA TGTGCCATCAGCGCCGGGACTAGCGGAGATACGCAGTATTTT. The chain uses TRBV10-3 and TRBJ2-3, with 11 bases matching TRBD2. The CDR3 is 14 amino acids. With V trimmed by 6 bases and J by 5 bases, 4 bases remained unmatched. Looked up from germline, CDR1 is ENHRY and CDR2 is SYGVKD.

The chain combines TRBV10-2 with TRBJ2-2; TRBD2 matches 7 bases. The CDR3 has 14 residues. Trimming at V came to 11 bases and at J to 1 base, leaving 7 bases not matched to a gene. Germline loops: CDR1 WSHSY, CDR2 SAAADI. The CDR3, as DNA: TGCGCCTGTAGCTGGGGGGGGAACACCGGGGAGCTGTTTTTT. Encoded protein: CACSWGGNTGELFF.

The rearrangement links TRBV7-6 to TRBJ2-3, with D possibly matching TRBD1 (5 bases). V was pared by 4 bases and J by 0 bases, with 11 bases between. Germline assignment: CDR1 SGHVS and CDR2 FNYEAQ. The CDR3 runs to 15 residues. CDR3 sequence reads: CASSSSDRSTDTQYF. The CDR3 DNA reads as TGTGCCAGCAGCTCTAGTGACAGAAGCACAGATACGCAGTATTTT.

The DNA for the CDR3 is TGTGCCAGCAGTGGCCGACTAGGCACAGATACGCAGTATTTT. Its translation: CASSGRLGTDTQYF. V usage is TRBV6-5 and J usage is TRBJ2-3, with TRBD2 as a possible D gene (6 bases). Trimming took 5 bases from V and 1 from J, leaving 10 bases between them. Germline loops: CDR1 MNHEY, CDR2 SVGAGI. The CDR3 is 14 residues long.

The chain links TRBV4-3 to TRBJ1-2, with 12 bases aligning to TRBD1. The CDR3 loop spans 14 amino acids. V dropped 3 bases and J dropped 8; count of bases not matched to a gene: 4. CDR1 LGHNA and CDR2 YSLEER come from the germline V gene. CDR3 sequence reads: CASSQGQGASGYTF. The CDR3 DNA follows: TGCGCCAGCAGCCAGGGACAGGGGGCGAGCGGCTACACCTTC.

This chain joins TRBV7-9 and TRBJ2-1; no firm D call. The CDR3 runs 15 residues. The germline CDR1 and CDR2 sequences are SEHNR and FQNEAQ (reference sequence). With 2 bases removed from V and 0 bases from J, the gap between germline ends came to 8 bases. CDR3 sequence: CASSLSGSSYNEQFF. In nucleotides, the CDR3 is TGTGCCAGCAGCTTATCGGGTAGCTCCTACAATGAGCAGTTCTTC.

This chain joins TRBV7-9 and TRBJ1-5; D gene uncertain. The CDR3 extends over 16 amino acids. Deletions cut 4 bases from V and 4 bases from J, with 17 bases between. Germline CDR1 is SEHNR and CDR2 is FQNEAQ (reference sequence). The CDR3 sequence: CASSSGPDSGNQPQHF. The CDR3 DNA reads TGTGCCAGCAGCTCAGGCCCGGACTCGGGGAATCAGCCCCAGCATTTT.

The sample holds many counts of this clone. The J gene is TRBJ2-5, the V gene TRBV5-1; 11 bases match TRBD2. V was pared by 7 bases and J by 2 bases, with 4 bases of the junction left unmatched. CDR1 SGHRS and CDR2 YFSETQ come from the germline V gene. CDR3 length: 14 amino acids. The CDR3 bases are TGCGCCAGCCAAACTAGCGGGAGACAAGAGACCCAGTACTTC. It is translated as CASQTSGRQETQYF.

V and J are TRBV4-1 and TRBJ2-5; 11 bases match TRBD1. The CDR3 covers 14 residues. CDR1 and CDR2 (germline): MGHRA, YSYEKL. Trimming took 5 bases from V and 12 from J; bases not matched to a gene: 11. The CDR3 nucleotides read TGCGCCAGCAGCTGGGGACAGGGGGAAGAGGCCAAGTACTTC. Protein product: CASSWGQGEEAKYF.